Here is one TCR beta chain with its context. Its antigen is still unknown. The V end lost 6 bases, the J end lost 0 bases, and 8 bases lay between the germline ends. This CDR3 is built from 14 residues. Germline CDR1 reads LNHDA; CDR2 reads SQIVND (reference sequence). The data derive from a study of memory B cells and T cells in multiple sclerosis. After stimulus-free culture, autoproliferating CFSE-dim and non-proliferating CFSE-high T cells were sequenced separately. Cultures began with roughly 49 million CFSE-labeled PBMCs, unstimulated for roughly seven days, with replicate wells pooled. PBMCs were labeled with 0.45 to 0.6 uM CFSE and cultured without exogenous stimuli. Generated by immunoSEQ multiplex PCR, the TCRdb table keeps only in-frame clones and is missing some. The table lists 32,000 or so clones, 86% of them singletons. Study-level findings and limits: Compartments had unequal clone-set sizes, affecting shared clonotype counts.

This sequence joins TRBV19 and TRBJ1-4; D is uncertain. This TCR came from a human donor with multiple sclerosis. The sequenced sample consisted of PBMCs from blood kept in culture. The CDR3 spells CASRGFATNEKLFF. The CDR3 DNA follows: TGTGCCAGTAGGGGGTTCGCAACTAATGAAAAACTGTTTTTT.